The 13 T cell receptor beta chains reported below all come from one sample, sequenced in a study of shared clonotypes between healthy human individuals. Data came from immunoSEQ multiplex PCR; TCRdb stores just in-frame clones and leaves some out. Here the sample spans approximately 2.4 million clones, approximately 94% being singletons. Material for sequencing was naive CD4+ T cells sorted from blood. Sample subset: CD45RA+ positively selected. The receptors originated from a man aged 18 to 30 in good health.

The CDR3 region is CASSLAQVAQGGDYEQYF. In nucleotides, the CDR3 is TGTGCCAGCAGCTTAGCGCAAGTGGCCCAGGGAGGGGACTACGAGCAGTACTTC. V usage is TRBV7-9 and J usage is TRBJ2-7; 7 nucleotides line up with TRBD2. The CDR3 is made up of 18 amino acids. The V gene end was trimmed by 0 bases and the J gene end by 3 bases; junction bases not matched to a gene: 14. The V gene's germline CDR1 is SEHNR and CDR2 FQNEAQ (reference sequence).

The genes are TRBV19 and TRBJ1-2; D remains ambiguous. This CDR3 has 11 residues. The germline V and J ends were trimmed by 6 bases and 5 bases, with 7 bases remaining between them. Germline CDR1 and CDR2: LNHDA and SQIVND (reference sequence). CDR3 DNA: TGTGCCAGTAGGGAGCTTTATGGCTACACCTTC. This translates into CASRELYGYTF. Full variable domain (outside the CDR3, taken from reference TRBV19 and TRBJ1-2): DGGITQSPKYLFRKEGQNVTLSCEQNLNHDAMYWYRQDPGQGLRLIYYSQIVNDFQKGDIAEGYSVSREKKESFPLTVTSAQKNPTAFYLCASRELYGYTFGSGTRLTVV.

The V gene is TRBV9, the J gene TRBJ2-1; D remains unclear. V gave up 2 bases and J gave up 4 bases, with 10 bases separating them. Germline loops: CDR1 SGDLS, CDR2 YYNGEE. This CDR3 has 14 amino acids. The CDR3, as DNA: TGTGCCAGCAGCGTGTCCCCGTTTTACAATGAGCAGTTCTTC. Amino acids: CASSVSPFYNEQFF.

The genes are TRBV11-2 and TRBJ1-6; D remains unclear. This CDR3 comprises 15 residues. Germline lookup yields CDR1 SGHAT and CDR2 FQNNGV. Trimming took off 4 bases at V and 0 bases at J, with 7 bases between the two ends. The CDR3 DNA reads as TGTGCCAGCAGCTCTAAGGGCTCCTATAATTCACCCCTCCACTTT. It is translated as CASSSKGSYNSPLHF.

A word on this clone: One junction end disagrees with the germline gene, perhaps due to a read error. The chain combines TRBV5-6 with TRBJ1-2; D is unresolved. Germline CDR1 and CDR2: SGHDT and YYEEEE. The CDR3 extends over 15 amino acids. In nucleotides, the CDR3 is TGTGCCAGCAACTTGGGCGCGTGGGAGGGCGGTGGCTACACCTTC. Protein product: CASNLGAWEGGGYTF. The entire variable domain, with the rest obtained from reference TRBV5-6 and TRBJ1-2, is as follows: DAGVTQSPTHLIKTRGQQVTLRCSPKSGHDTVSWYQQALGQGPQFIFQYYEEEERQRGNFPDRFSGHQFPNYSSELNVNALLLGDSALYLCASNLGAWEGGGYTFGSGTRLTVV.

Worth noting for this clone: Compared with germline, one end of the junction differs, possibly owing to a read error. This rearrangement joins TRBV11-1 to TRBJ1-5, with D unresolved. The CDR3 consists of 16 residues. Germline assignment: CDR1 SGHAT and CDR2 FQDESV (reference sequence). In DNA form, the CDR3 reads TGTGCCAGCAGTTTAGACCAACACCTACTCCCTCAGCCCCAGCATTTT. It specifies CASSLDQHLLPQPQHF.

The rearrangement uses TRBV19 and TRBJ1-5; D ambiguous. The CDR3 runs 15 residues. Germline assignment: CDR1 LNHDA and CDR2 SQIVND (reference sequence). The V gene lost 7 bases and the J gene lost 0 bases, with 13 bases spanning the gap. The chain's CDR3 is CASTRGSVSNQPQHF. The DNA for the CDR3 is TGTGCCAGTACGCGAGGATCCGTTAGCAATCAGCCCCAGCATTTT.

The chain joins TRBV13 to TRBJ2-5; perhaps TRBD2 as D (6 bases). Per germline, CDR1 PRHDT and CDR2 FYEKMQ (reference sequence). This CDR3 region has 14 residues. The V gene lost 1 base and the J gene lost 2 bases, with 8 bases spanning the gap. CDR3 sequence: CASSLERVQETQYF. In DNA form, the CDR3 reads TGTGCCAGCAGCTTAGAGCGGGTTCAAGAGACCCAGTACTTC.

The chain combines TRBV7-2 with TRBJ2-2; D uncertain. The CDR3 sequence is 15 residues long. The germline V gene has CDR1 SGHTA and CDR2 FQGNSA. V lost 1 base and J 3 bases, leaving 9 bases between the germline ends. CDR3 protein: CASSLVGGYTGELFF. The CDR3 bases are TGTGCCAGCAGCTTAGTAGGCGGATACACCGGGGAGCTGTTTTTT.

The chain uses TRBV7-9 and TRBJ2-7; possibly TRBD1 for D (5 bases). The CDR3 contains 12 residues. V was pared by 0 bases and J by 9 bases, with 9 bases between. Looked up from germline, CDR1 is SEHNR and CDR2 is FQNEAQ (reference sequence). CDR3 in DNA: TGTGCCAGCAGCTTAGCCGACAGAACGCAGTACTTC. The encoded protein is CASSLADRTQYF.

On this clone itself: The same CDR3 also results from other DNA sequences found in this sample. This rearrangement joins TRBV19 to TRBJ1-3; D ambiguous. This CDR3 is built from 13 residues. Germline assignment: CDR1 LNHDA and CDR2 SQIVND (reference sequence). Deletions cut 8 bases from V and 0 bases from J, with 8 bases between. The CDR3 reads CASSTFSGNTIYF. DNA for the CDR3: TGTGCCAGTTCGACCTTCTCTGGAAACACCATATATTTT.

The chain uses TRBV5-5 and TRBJ2-5; D possibly corresponds to TRBD2 (5 bases). CDR3 length: 15 residues. Germline V CDR1 and CDR2: SGHKS, YYEKEE (reference sequence). V was pared by 1 base and J by 5 bases, with 15 bases between. The CDR3 DNA follows: TGTGCCAGCAGCTTGATTGGAGGCGTTGGGGAGACCCAGTACTTC. It codes for CASSLIGGVGETQYF.

This clone has more than one count but fewer than ten. The V call is TRBV5-1, the J call TRBJ1-3; D is unclear. The CDR3 is 15 amino acids. Germline CDR1 and CDR2: SGHRS and YFSETQ. V lost 0 bases and J 0 bases, leaving 7 bases between the germline ends. The CDR3 loop is CASSLDTYSGNTIYF. The CDR3 DNA reads TGCGCCAGCAGCTTGGACACGTACTCTGGAAACACCATATATTTT.